Below, one T cell receptor (beta chain) is given with its context. The data originate from a study of T cell changes during pregnancy in multiple sclerosis. TCRdb keeps only in-frame clones here, not all; method: immunoSEQ multiplex PCR. The profile shows about 50,000 clones, roughly 90% of them singletons. The source was CD4+ T cells from peripheral blood mononuclear cells, collected after pregnancy. This TCR derives from a female donor with multiple sclerosis, enrolled in a pregnancy study.

The DNA of the CDR3 is TGTGCCAGCAGCCCAAGACTAGCCCCCTACAATGAGCAGTTCTTC. Translation: CASSPRLAPYNEQFF. The chain links TRBV9 to TRBJ2-1; 7 bases fit TRBD2. This CDR3 spans 15 amino acids. The germline gives CDR1 SGDLS, CDR2 YYNGEE. V lost 4 bases and J lost 2; bases outside the gene matches: 6.